This T cell receptor (beta chain) was documented in a study of T cells in Graves' hyperthyroidism and ophthalmopathy. Broader study findings: With a median lead of 6.5 months before onset, the model predicted ophthalmopathy. The majority of expanded thyroid clonotypes above 0.001 also appeared in blood.

Ten or more counts support this clonotype. Its specificity is not known. There were TCR beta CDR3 regions amplified from RNA transcripts. The HTBI set primed first-round TCR CDR3 RT-PCR. TCRdb passed the multiplex PCR reads through MiXCR, listing each CDR3 protein once. The sample includes 330,000 or so distinct CDR3 sequences, around 20% of them seen just once. With duration under 3 months, ophthalmopathy was active: Clinical Activity Score at least 3, NOSPECS at least 4. Exclusion of patients followed from uncontrolled infection, other autoimmune disease, pregnancy or lactation. V shed 5 bases, J shed 1 base, and the junction held 6 bases outside the gene matches. CDR3 length equals 16 residues. CDR1 and CDR2 from the germline V gene are MDHEN and SYDVKM.

This TCR was recovered from a man over 45 with Graves' ophthalmopathy. The sample was blood. The chain links TRBV28 to TRBJ2-5; the match to TRBD2 covers 11 bases. Written as DNA, the CDR3 is TGTGCCAGCAGTCTCGAAACTAGCGGGGGCCAAGAGACCCAGTACTTC. Translating gives CASSLETSGGQETQYF.